This T cell receptor beta chain was observed in a study of cytomegalovirus exposure and HLA in healthy donors. In the PCR, 60 Vbeta and 13 Jbeta primers were used. TCRdb keeps only in-frame clones here, not all; method: immunoSEQ multiplex PCR. Of 210,000 or so clones detected, 60% to 85% appear once; the ten largest clones hold about a sixth. CDR1 MGHDK and CDR2 SYGVNS come from the germline V gene. This CDR3 is 15 amino acids long. This clone was seen only a few times. This sequence joins TRBV25-1 and TRBJ2-5; D possibly corresponds to TRBD1 (6 bases). The better agreement between TRBJ2-7 and the DNA end casts doubt on the J call. The specimen sequenced was PBMCs. The clonotype originates from a man aged 40-50 years in good health and CMV-seronegative. The CDR3 spells CASSGSLGTPYEQYF. CDR3 DNA: TGTGCCAGCAGTGGGTCGCTCGGGACACCCTACGAGCAGTACTTC.